This T cell receptor beta chain was documented in a study of T cell repertoires in cytomegalovirus infection. Findings of the study overall: The cumulative frequency of public TCR beta families distinguished individuals who carried CMV together with the relevant HLA. Within the response measured ex vivo, HLA-C-restricted CMV-specific TCR beta clonotypes were dominant.

TCRdb ran MiXCR on the reads and lists one entry per CDR3 protein. Of 170,000 or so distinct CDR3 sequences in the sample, about a sixth were seen once. The CDR3 covers 19 residues. The germline CDR1 and CDR2 sequences are SGHDT and YYEEEE. V lost 1 base to trimming and J lost 0 bases; unmatched junction nucleotides: 12. This clonotype was recorded a few times. Its antigen is unidentified. The chain links TRBV5-6 to TRBJ1-3; 8 bases map to TRBD1. This receptor was obtained from a human donor in good health (CMV status not recorded). Some clones in this sample may be carry-over from other donors' samples. Sequencing was carried out using CD8+ T cells from PBMCs. CDR3 amino acids: CASSLMSGDRSHSGNTIYF. CDR3 sequence (DNA): TGTGCCAGCAGCTTGATGTCCGGGGACAGGTCCCACTCTGGAAACACCATATATTTT.